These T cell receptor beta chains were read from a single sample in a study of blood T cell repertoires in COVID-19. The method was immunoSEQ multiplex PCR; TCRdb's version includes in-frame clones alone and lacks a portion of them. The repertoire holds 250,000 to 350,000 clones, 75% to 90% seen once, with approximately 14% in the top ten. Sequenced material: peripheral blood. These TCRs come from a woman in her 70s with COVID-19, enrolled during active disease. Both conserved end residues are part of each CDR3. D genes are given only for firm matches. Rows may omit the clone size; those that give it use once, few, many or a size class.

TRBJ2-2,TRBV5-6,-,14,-,TGTGCCAGCAGTTTCGGACAGATCACCGGGGAGCTGTTTTTT,CASSFGQITGELFF
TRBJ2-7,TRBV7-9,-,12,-,TGTGCCAGCAGCCCCCCAGTCAACGAGCAGTACTTC,CASSPPVNEQYF
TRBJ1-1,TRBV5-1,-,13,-,TGCGCCAGCAGCTTGGGTACAGGGACCGAAGCTTTCTTT,CASSLGTGTEAFF
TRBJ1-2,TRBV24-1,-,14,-,TGTGCCACCAGTGGGGCAGGTTCTAACTATGGCTACACCTTC,CATSGAGSNYGYTF
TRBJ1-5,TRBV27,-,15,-,TGTGCCAGCAGCCAGGGGTCGGGGTACAGTCAGCCCCAGCATTTT,CASSQGSGYSQPQHF
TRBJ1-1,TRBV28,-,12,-,TGTGCCAGCACCTCCGGTAACACTGAAGCTTTCTTT,CASTSGNTEAFF
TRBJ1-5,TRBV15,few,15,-,TGTGCCACCAGCAGAGAGGAGGGAAGCAATCAGCCCCAGCATTTT,CATSREEGSNQPQHF
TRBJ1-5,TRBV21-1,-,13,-,TGTGCCAGCAGAACAGGGGCTGCTCAGCCCCAGCATTTT,CASRTGAAQPQHF
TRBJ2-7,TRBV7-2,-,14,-,TGTGCCAGCAGCTTAGTAGATGGCTCCTACGAGCAGTACTTC,CASSLVDGSYEQYF
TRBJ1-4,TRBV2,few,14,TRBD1,TGTGCCAGCAGTGCTGGGACAGGGGGAGAAAAACTGTTTTTT,CASSAGTGGEKLFF
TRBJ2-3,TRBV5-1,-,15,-,TGCGCCAGCAGCTTGGAGGAGGGTATAACAGATACGCAGTATTTT,CASSLEEGITDTQYF
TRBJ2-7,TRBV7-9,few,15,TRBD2,TGTGCCAGCAGCGGACCTAGCGGGGGGTCCTACGAGCAGTACTTC,CASSGPSGGSYEQYF
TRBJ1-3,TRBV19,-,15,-,TGTGCCAGTAGTATAGGCGGTAACTCTGGAAACACCATATATTTT,CASSIGGNSGNTIYF
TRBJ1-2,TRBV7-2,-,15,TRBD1,TGTGCCAGCAGCCCAGACAGGGGACGGAACTATGGCTACACCTTC,CASSPDRGRNYGYTF
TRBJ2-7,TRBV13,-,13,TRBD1,TGTGCCAGCAGCCAAGACAGGGGTCGGGAGCAGTACTTC,CASSQDRGREQYF
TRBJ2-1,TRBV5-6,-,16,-,TGTGCCAGCAGCTCAATTCAGGGGAGCTCCTACAATGAGCAGTTCTTC,CASSSIQGSSYNEQFF
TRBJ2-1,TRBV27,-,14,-,TGTGCCAGCAGTCCGACGGACAGCTACAATGAGCAGTTCTTC,CASSPTDSYNEQFF
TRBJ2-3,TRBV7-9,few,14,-,TGTGCCAGCAGCTTCTCTACAGGCACAGATACGCAGTATTTT,CASSFSTGTDTQYF
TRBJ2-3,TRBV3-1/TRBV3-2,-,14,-,TGTGCCAGCAGCCAAGGGACCCCGGGGGATACGCAGTATTTT,CASSQGTPGDTQYF
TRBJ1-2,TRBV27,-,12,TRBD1,TGTGCCAGCAGACGACAGGGGGGCGGCTACACCTTC,CASRRQGGGYTF
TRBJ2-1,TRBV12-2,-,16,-,TGTGCAAGTCCCTTAAGGCCGGGACTAGCCCACAATGAGCAGTTCTTC,CASPLRPGLAHNEQFF
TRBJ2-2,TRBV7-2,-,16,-,TGTGCCAGCAGCTTAGTGGGAGCGCGCCTTAAAGGGGAGCTGTTTTTT,CASSLVGARLKGELFF
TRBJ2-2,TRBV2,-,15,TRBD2,TGTGCCAGCATAATTGAACGGGGGGTCACCGGGGAGCTGTTTTTT,CASIIERGVTGELFF
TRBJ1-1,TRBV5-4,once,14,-,TGTGCCAGCAGGGTGACGGGGGGCTCCCCTGAAGCTTTCTTT,CASRVTGGSPEAFF
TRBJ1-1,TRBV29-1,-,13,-,TGCAGCGTTCTTAGGGCGAGGGACACTGAAGCTTTCTTT,CSVLRARDTEAFF
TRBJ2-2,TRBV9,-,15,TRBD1,TGTGCCAGCAGCGTGCTGACAGGGCCCACCGGGGAGCTGTTTTTT,CASSVLTGPTGELFF
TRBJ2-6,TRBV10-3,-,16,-,TGTGCCATCAGTGACCAGACAGTTTCTGGGGCCAACGTCCTGACTTTC,CAISDQTVSGANVLTF
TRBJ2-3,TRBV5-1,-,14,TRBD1,TGCGCCAGCAGCCCGGGACAGAGCACAGATACGCAGTATTTT,CASSPGQSTDTQYF
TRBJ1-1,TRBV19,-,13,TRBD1,TGTGCCAGCCTTAGGACAGGGGAGACTGAAGCTTTCTTT,CASLRTGETEAFF
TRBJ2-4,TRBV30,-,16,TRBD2,TGTGCCTGGAGTGTATCTAGCGGGGGGGCCAAAAACATTCAGTACTTC,CAWSVSSGGAKNIQYF
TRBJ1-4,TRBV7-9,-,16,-,TGTGCCAGCAGACCACCCCCAGGGACTTCTAATGAAAAACTGTTTTTT,CASRPPPGTSNEKLFF
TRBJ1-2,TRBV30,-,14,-,TGTGCCTGGAGGCCCCCCTCCGTTCGCGGGAGCTACACCTTC,CAWRPPSVRGSYTF
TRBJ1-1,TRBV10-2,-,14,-,TGCGCCAGCAGTCAAGACCGGGTGATTACTGAAGCTTTCTTT,CASSQDRVITEAFF
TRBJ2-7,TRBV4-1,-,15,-,TGCGCCAGCAGCCAAGGGGTGACAGCCTCCTACGAGCAGTACTTC,CASSQGVTASYEQYF
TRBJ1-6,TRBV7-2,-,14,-,TGTGCCAGCAGCTTACTAGGGGGGGAATCACCCCTCCACTTT,CASSLLGGESPLHF
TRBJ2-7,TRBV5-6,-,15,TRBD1,TGTGCCAGCAGCTTGACAGGGGGATTGGGGTCCGAGCAGTACTTC,CASSLTGGLGSEQYF
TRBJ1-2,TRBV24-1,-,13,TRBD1,TGTGCCACCAGTTCTCAGGGGGGATATGGCTACACCTTC,CATSSQGGYGYTF
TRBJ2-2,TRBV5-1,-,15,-,TGCGCCAGCAGCTTTACAGAGATAAACACCGGGGAGCTGTTTTTT,CASSFTEINTGELFF
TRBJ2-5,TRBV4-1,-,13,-,TGCGCCAGCAGCCAAGGGTCTAGAGAGACCCAGTACTTC,CASSQGSRETQYF
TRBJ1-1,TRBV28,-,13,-,TGTGCCAGCGGGGGCAGCCTGAACACTGAAGCTTTCTTT,CASGGSLNTEAFF
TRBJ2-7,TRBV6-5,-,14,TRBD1,TGTGCCAGCAATCCAGGGGGCCTCGCCTACGAGCAGTACTTC,CASNPGGLAYEQYF
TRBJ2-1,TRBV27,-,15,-,TGTGCCAGCAAGAGTTTGGGGGGGACATACAATGAGCAGTTCTTC,CASKSLGGTYNEQFF
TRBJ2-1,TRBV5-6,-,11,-,TGTGCCAGCAGCTTGAAGCATGAGCAGTTCTTC,CASSLKHEQFF
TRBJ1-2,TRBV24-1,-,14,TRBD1,TGTGCCACCAGCGATACAGGGGGCGGGTATGGCTACACCTTC,CATSDTGGGYGYTF
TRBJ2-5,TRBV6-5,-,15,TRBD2,TGTGCCAGCAGTTTCGAGCGGGGGGGGATTCGGACCCAGTACTTC,CASSFERGGIRTQYF
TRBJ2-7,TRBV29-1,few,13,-,TGCAGCGTTGAGAGGGACGGGGACAAACGGCAGTACTTC,CSVERDGDKRQYF